This record looks at one T cell receptor (beta chain) sequence and its context. No antigen is known for it. The data are from a study of shared clonotypes between healthy human individuals. Study-wide findings and caveats: Naive subsets generally had larger estimated richness than memory subsets. All-four-donor shared clonotypes had higher generation probabilities than non-shared clonotypes did.

Profiled with immunoSEQ multiplex PCR; TCRdb holds only in-frame clones, not every one. The table records some 2,000,000 clones, 95% of them present only once. All the donors were Caucasian adults who lived in Nashville, Tennessee. The CDR3 totals 15 residues. Germline V lookup: CDR1 SGHTA, CDR2 FQGNSA. J gave up 6 bases and V 1 base, and 5 bases lay outside the gene matches. The rearrangement uses TRBV7-2 and TRBJ1-1; 10 bases align to TRBD1. Sequencing was done on a sample of naive CD4+ T cells sorted from blood. Subset denoted: CD45RA+ positively selected. This clonotype originated in a man between 18 and 35 years old in good health. The DNA of the CDR3 is TGTGCCAGCAGCTTAGGACAGGGGGCCCCATCTGAAGCTTTCTTT. Translating gives CASSLGQGAPSEAFF.